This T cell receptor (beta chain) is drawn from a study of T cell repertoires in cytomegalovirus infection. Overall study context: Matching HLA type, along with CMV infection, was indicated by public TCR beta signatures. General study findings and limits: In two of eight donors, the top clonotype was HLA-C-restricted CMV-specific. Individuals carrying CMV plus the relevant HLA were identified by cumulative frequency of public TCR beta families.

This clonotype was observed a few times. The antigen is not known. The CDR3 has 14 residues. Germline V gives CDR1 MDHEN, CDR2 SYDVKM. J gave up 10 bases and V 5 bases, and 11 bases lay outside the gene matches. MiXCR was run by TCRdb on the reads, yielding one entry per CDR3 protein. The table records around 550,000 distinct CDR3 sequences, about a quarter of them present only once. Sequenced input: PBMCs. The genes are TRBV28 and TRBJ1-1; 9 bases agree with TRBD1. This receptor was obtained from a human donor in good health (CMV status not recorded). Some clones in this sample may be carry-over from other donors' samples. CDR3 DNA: TGTGCCAGCAGTCCCCGGGACAGGGTCCTGGTAGCTTTCTTT. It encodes CASSPRDRVLVAFF.